This TCR beta chain was captured in a study of T cell clonality in common variable immunodeficiency. Study-level findings and limits: Fewer TCRbeta clones were shared among CVID subjects than controls. TCRbeta clonality was increased in CVID versus healthy controls.

The CDR3 runs to 14 residues. Germline lookup yields CDR1 SGHNT and CDR2 YYREEE (reference sequence). V gave up 3 bases and J gave up 6 bases, with 12 bases separating them. The table lists this clone with many counts. Its antigen is undetermined. The read halts 3 residues ahead of the CDR3 end, with the missing end drawn from the germline J gene. Caucasian heritage predominated among both patients and controls. Profiling relied on immunoSEQ multiplex PCR, and the TCRdb table lists in-frame clones only, not all of them. The repertoire consists of more than 35,000 clones, none detected only once. The sequence came from a person between 18 and 70 years old in good health. The chain links TRBV5-4 to TRBJ1-4; D gene ambiguous. Input material: peripheral blood mononuclear cells. The part of the CDR3 DNA that was read is TGTGCCAGCAGCTGGACGGGGTCGGATGAAAAA. It yields the protein CASSWTGSDEK. The complete CDR3 reads CASSWTGSDEKLFF.